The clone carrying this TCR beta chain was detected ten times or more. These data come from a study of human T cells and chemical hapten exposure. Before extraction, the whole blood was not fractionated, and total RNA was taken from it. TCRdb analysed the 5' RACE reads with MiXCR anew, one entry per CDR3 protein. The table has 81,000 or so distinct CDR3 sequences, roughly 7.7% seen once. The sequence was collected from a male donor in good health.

The CDR3 DNA reads as TGTGCCAGCGTTGCCTCCTACGAGCAGTACTTC. Amino acids: CASVASYEQYF. The J gene is TRBJ2-7, the V gene TRBV2; D call uncertain. This CDR3 region has 11 residues. Looked up from germline, CDR1 is SNHLY and CDR2 is FYNNEI. Trimming stripped 8 bases from V and 0 bases from J, with 5 bases between.